The subject of this entry is one T cell receptor (beta chain). As yet, its antigen is unknown. In germline, CDR1 is GTSNPN, CDR2 SVGIG (reference sequence). The CDR3 is 13 residues long. The V and J ends lost 1 base and 4 bases respectively, with 10 bases between them. Clones were read by immunoSEQ multiplex PCR, and TCRdb kept only the in-frame ones, dropping some. This table holds tens of thousands of clones, around 89% found once. The data are from a study of a mutant IDH1 vaccine in newly diagnosed glioma. About the study: The patients were given eight vaccinations, one each in weeks 1, 3, 5, 7, 11, 15, 19 and 23. Onset of vaccination occurred 4-6 weeks following radiotherapy alone, or with temozolomide cycles. Mean patient age was around 40 years; roughly 62% were male and about 40% female. Study conclusions and caveats: Pseudoprogression appears to have had no connection to changes in top peripheral T cell clonotypes.

As to time point: week 11, during vaccination. Alongside topical imiquimod, each dose of vaccine comprised 300 ug of mutant IDH1 20-mer peptide. The specimen was PBMCs, collected from a glioma patient whose treatment included an IDH1 peptide vaccine. The TCR originated in a man aged 18 to 30 with glioma. This chain joins TRBV30 and TRBJ1-2; D is perhaps TRBD1 (5 bases). CDR3 protein: CAWSGGRAYGYTF. For the CDR3, the DNA is TGTGCCTGGAGTGGAGGCAGGGCCTATGGCTACACCTTC.